This T cell receptor (beta chain) was identified during a study of shared clonotypes between healthy human individuals. Findings and caveats of the study: Naive subsets generally had larger estimated richness than memory subsets.

About 30,000 T cell genomes, or approximately 190 ng DNA, went into the sorted-subset replicate PCRs. This table comes from immunoSEQ multiplex PCR, and its TCRdb copy is limited to in-frame clones, with some not included. The sample contains approximately 2,000,000 clones, about 94% of which appear only once. As regards this clone: Its antigen is as yet unknown.

Selected positively for CCR7 and CD45RO-negative, naive CD8 cells excluded terminally differentiated effector memory CD45RA+ cells. There were only Caucasian adults among the donors, and all lived in Nashville, Tennessee. Germline V lookup: CDR1 SQVTM, CDR2 ANQGSEA. This CDR3 is built from 14 residues. Trimming cost V 4 bases and J 7 bases; bases outside gene matches: 12. This receptor was taken from a man aged 18 to 30 in good health. Some clones in this sample may be carry-over from other donors' samples. The sequencing sample was made of naive CD8+ T cells from PBMCs. The chain links TRBV29-1 to TRBJ1-2, with 7 bases aligning to TRBD1. The CDR3 DNA is TGCAGCGTTGTGGCACTAACAGGGGTAGTTGGCTACACCTTC. This gives the protein CSVVALTGVVGYTF.